The 23 T cell receptor beta chains below come from one sample, sequenced in a study of blood T cell repertoires in COVID-19. The protocol was immunoSEQ multiplex PCR, while the TCRdb copy is restricted to in-frame clones and leaves out a portion. The repertoire holds 200,000 to 250,000 clones, with 70% to 90% as singletons. Sequencing used PBMCs or T cells enriched from blood (not recorded which). These receptors came from a middle-aged woman with acute COVID-19.

The CDR3: CASSIGRGTNEKLFF. The DNA for the CDR3 is TGCGCCAGCAGCATTGGACGGGGAACTAATGAAAAACTGTTTTTT. This rearrangement joins TRBV5-1 to TRBJ1-4; no clear D gene. Germline CDR1 SGHRS, CDR2 YFSETQ. The ends were cut back, 4 bases at V and 1 base at J, with 11 bases in the middle. The CDR3 totals 15 residues.

The gene calls are TRBV7-3 and TRBJ2-7; TRBD2 matches 7 bases. The CDR3 sequence is 14 residues long. Per the germline V gene, CDR1 is SGHTA and CDR2 is FQGTGA. Unmatched junction bases numbered 9, after V lost 4 bases and J lost 6 bases. CDR3 sequence: CASSSNSGISEQYF. The CDR3 region has the DNA TGTGCCAGCAGCTCCAACAGCGGGATTTCCGAGCAGTACTTC.

The rearrangement joins TRBV19 to TRBJ1-2, with 8 positions matching TRBD1. V was clipped by 5 bases and J by 2 bases; unmatched bases: 7. Germline CDR1 reads LNHDA; CDR2 reads SQIVND (reference sequence). This CDR3 has 15 residues. The CDR3 DNA is TGTGCCAGTAGTGCCTCGACAGGGGCGAACTATGGCTACACCTTC. This translates into CASSASTGANYGYTF.

This clone is a singleton in its sample. This sequence joins TRBV14 and TRBJ2-3; D unresolved. Trimming removed 4 bases from V and 0 bases from J, with 11 bases in between. The CDR3 covers 15 residues. In germline, CDR1 is SGHDN, CDR2 FVKESK. The CDR3: CASSPVIISTDTQYF. Here the CDR3 DNA reads TGTGCCAGCAGCCCAGTTATCATTAGCACAGATACGCAGTATTTT. Looking up the rest from reference TRBV14 and TRBJ2-3 gives the full variable domain: EAGVTQFPSHSVIEKGQTVTLRCDPISGHDNLYWYRRVMGKEIKFLLHFVKESKQDESGMPNNRFLAERTGGTYSTLKVQPAELEDSGVYFCASSPVIISTDTQYFGPGTRLTVL.

J is TRBJ1-2 and V is TRBV7-8; 10 positions match TRBD1. J gave up 5 bases and V 4 bases, and 7 bases lay outside the gene matches. The CDR3 length is 15 residues. Looked up from germline, CDR1 is SGHVS and CDR2 is FQNEAQ. This CDR3 reads CASSSLGTGEYGYTF. CDR3 bases: TGTGCCAGCAGCTCCCTCGGGACAGGGGAATATGGCTACACCTTC.

The V call is TRBV7-9, the J call TRBJ2-1, with 9 bases matching TRBD1. The ends lost 1 base at V and 3 bases at J; junction bases unmatched: 1. The CDR3 totals 15 residues. CDR1 and CDR2 from the germline V gene are SEHNR and FQNEAQ (reference sequence). The CDR3 bases are TGTGCCAGCAGCTTAGGGACAGGGGACTACAATGAGCAGTTCTTC. Its protein product is CASSLGTGDYNEQFF.

The rearrangement joins TRBV18 to TRBJ2-2; D may be TRBD1 (6 bases). Trimming took 3 bases from V and 6 from J, leaving 14 bases between them. The germline CDR1 and CDR2 sequences are KGHSH and LQKENI. The CDR3 runs to 15 residues. CDR3 region: CASSPKRDIAGELFF. CDR3 coding DNA: TGTGCCAGCTCACCTAAAAGGGACATCGCCGGGGAGCTGTTTTTT.

CDR3 bases: TGCGCCAGCAGCGACCCAGGACAAGGTGTCAATGAGCAGTTCTTC. It translates to CASSDPGQGVNEQFF. The J gene is TRBJ2-1, the V gene TRBV10-1; a possible D gene is TRBD1 (5 bases). Germline loops: CDR1 WNHNN, CDR2 SYGVQD (reference sequence). Trimming cost V 6 bases and J 6 bases, with 18 bases left between them. This CDR3 comprises 15 residues.

The rearrangement links TRBV7-8 to TRBJ2-1, with D tentatively TRBD1 (6 bases). The CDR3 runs to 18 residues. V lost 1 base and J lost 3, with 19 bases in between. CDR1 is SGHVS and CDR2 is FQNEAQ in the germline V gene. CDR3 region: CASSLDGLDRTNYNEQFF. The DNA for the CDR3 is TGTGCCAGCAGCTTAGACGGACTCGACAGGACAAACTACAATGAGCAGTTCTTC.

This clone was recorded a few times. This chain uses TRBV24-1 with TRBJ2-3; 9 bases are shared with TRBD1. V shed 4 bases, J shed 3 bases, and the junction held 10 bases outside the gene matches. This CDR3 region has 17 residues. Germline assignment: CDR1 KGHDR and CDR2 SFDVKD. CDR3 loop: CATSDTQGAMLTDTQYF. Written as DNA, the CDR3 is TGTGCCACCAGTGACACACAGGGGGCGATGCTTACAGATACGCAGTATTTT.

The chain couples TRBV2 to TRBJ1-3, with D uncertain. Germline-derived CDR1 and CDR2 are SNHLY and FYNNEI. This CDR3 has 15 residues. V lost 4 bases, J lost 2 bases, and 12 bases lay in between. This CDR3 reads CASSVLHPAGNTIYF. The CDR3 region has the DNA TGTGCCAGCAGTGTACTACACCCTGCTGGAAACACCATATATTTT.

This clone came up a few times. The V call is TRBV10-3, the J call TRBJ1-6, with 10 bases fitting TRBD1. J was trimmed by 8 bases and V by 10 bases; bases with no gene match: 8. CDR1 is ENHRY, CDR2 SYGVKD, per germline. The CDR3 has 14 residues. This chain's CDR3 is CATLTGGVDSPLHF. CDR3 bases: TGTGCCACTTTGACAGGGGGCGTTGATTCACCCCTCCACTTT.

The chain uses TRBV27 and TRBJ2-6, with D maybe TRBD1 (5 bases). V was shortened by 4 bases and J by 1 base, with 11 bases between the two germline ends. Germline lookup yields CDR1 MNHEY and CDR2 SMNVEV (reference sequence). The CDR3 runs to 16 residues. The CDR3 nucleotides read TGTGCCAGCAGTTATCTCCAGGGATCTGGGGCCAACGTCCTGACTTTC. Amino acids: CASSYLQGSGANVLTF.

The chain couples TRBV7-2 to TRBJ1-6, with 7 positions matching TRBD1. CDR3 length equals 17 residues. The V segment lost 5 bases and the J segment 5 bases; nucleotides outside the gene matches: 12. Germline CDR1 reads SGHTA; CDR2 reads FQGNSA. For the CDR3, the DNA is TGTGCCAGCAGCACCCCTCGATACAGGGGTCATAATTCACCCCTCCACTTT. Its translation is CASSTPRYRGHNSPLHF.

The rearrangement links TRBV5-1 to TRBJ1-1; tentatively, D is TRBD1 (6 bases). The CDR3 has 14 residues. The ends were cut back, 4 bases at V and 4 bases at J, with 14 bases in the middle. Per the germline V gene, CDR1 is SGHRS and CDR2 is YFSETQ. The CDR3 region is CASSLDRPPTEAFF. For the CDR3, the DNA is TGCGCCAGCAGCCTGGACAGACCTCCCACTGAAGCTTTCTTT.

V and J are TRBV30 and TRBJ1-5; D is possibly TRBD1 (5 bases). This CDR3 region has 16 residues. V lost 3 bases and J 1 base, leaving 16 bases between the germline ends. The germline V gene has CDR1 GTSNPN and CDR2 SVGIG (reference sequence). The CDR3 DNA reads as TGTGCCTGGAGCCAACAAGGGGCGGGGAGCAATCAGCCCCAGCATTTT. Protein sequence: CAWSQQGAGSNQPQHF.

The chain uses TRBV2 and TRBJ1-5, with D maybe TRBD1 (6 bases). V lost 1 base, J lost 2 bases, and 15 bases lay in between. This CDR3 is 17 amino acids long. From germline, CDR1 is SNHLY and CDR2 FYNNEI. CDR3 loop: CASSEGRTAAGNQPQHF. CDR3 sequence (DNA): TGTGCCAGCAGTGAAGGGCGGACAGCCGCTGGCAATCAGCCCCAGCATTTT.

This chain joins TRBV2 and TRBJ1-4; tentative D call: TRBD1 (6 bases). The CDR3 sequence is 15 residues long. Germline V gene lookup returns CDR1 SNHLY and CDR2 FYNNEI. V shed 5 bases and J shed 4 bases, with 14 bases lying between them. The CDR3: CASSYQGQVNEKLFF. The CDR3 DNA sequence: TGTGCCAGCAGTTACCAGGGGCAGGTTAATGAAAAACTGTTTTTT. The full variable domain, completed using reference TRBV2 and TRBJ1-4, is EPEVTQTPSHQVTQMGQEVILRCVPISNHLYFYWYRQILGQKVEFLVSFYNNEISEKSEIFDDQFSVERPDGSNFTLKIRSTKLEDSAMYFCASSYQGQVNEKLFFGSGTQLSVL.

This chain joins TRBV24-1 and TRBJ1-1; tentatively, D is TRBD1 (6 bases). Germline V CDR1 and CDR2: KGHDR, SFDVKD. Trimming shortened V by 4 bases and J by 5 bases, and 10 bases separated the two germline ends. CDR3 length: 13 amino acids. CDR3 in DNA: TGTGCCACCAGTGAGGGGGCGAGAACTGAAGCTTTCTTT. The encoded protein is CATSEGARTEAFF.

The V and J genes are TRBV11-2 and TRBJ1-1; 8 bases fit TRBD1. The CDR3 has 13 residues. V was pared by 5 bases and J by 6 bases, with 5 bases of the junction left unmatched. The germline V gene encodes CDR1 SGHAT and CDR2 FQNNGV. The CDR3 here is CASSVDRDPEAFF. The CDR3 DNA reads TGTGCCAGCAGCGTGGACAGGGACCCTGAAGCTTTCTTT.

CDR3 protein: CASSEASGNQPQHF. The CDR3 nucleotides read TGTGCCAGCAGTGAAGCGAGCGGCAATCAGCCCCAGCATTTT. J is TRBJ1-5 and V is TRBV6-1, with D unclear. This CDR3 contains 14 residues. The germline V gene encodes CDR1 MNHNS and CDR2 SASEGT. The germline V and J ends were trimmed by 0 bases and 2 bases, with 5 bases remaining between them.

This chain links TRBV11-2 with TRBJ2-7, with 9 bases aligning to TRBD1. The CDR3 sequence is 16 residues long. The germline V gene encodes CDR1 SGHAT and CDR2 FQNNGV. The V and J ends lost 0 bases and 9 bases, in that order; junction bases with no gene match: 12. For the CDR3, the DNA is TGTGCCAGCAGCTTAGATCTGGGGACAGGGCTAAGAGGGCAGTACGTC. Translating gives CASSLDLGTGLRGQYV.

V is TRBV6-5 and J is TRBJ1-2; D remains ambiguous. Germline V gene lookup returns CDR1 MNHEY and CDR2 SVGAGI. The CDR3 is 14 residues long. Trimming took 0 bases from V and 1 from J, leaving 6 bases between them. The CDR3 region is CASSYSADNYGYTF. In DNA, the CDR3 is TGTGCCAGCAGTTACTCAGCTGATAACTATGGCTACACCTTC.